The clone carrying this T cell receptor (beta chain) was counted many times. Its antigen is unidentified. The data originate from a study of Ad26.COV2.S vaccination and SARS-CoV-2 variants. Findings and caveats of the study: In TCR breadth and depth analyses, total T cell responses may have been underestimated. Spike-specific TCR breadth ran higher among vaccine recipients than placebo recipients.

V lost 2 bases and J lost 2, with 5 bases in between. The CDR3 has 13 amino acids. Per germline, CDR1 MNHEY and CDR2 SVGAGI. Some clones are missing from TCRdb's copy, which holds only in-frame ones; the method was immunoSEQ multiplex PCR. The sample carries 250,000 to 300,000 clones, more than 70% recorded once. Treatment meaning: roughly 18 received Ad26.COV2.S at low or high dose, single or two shots; about 5 received placebo; per-sample allocation not given. Each sample was drawn 63 days after the first injection (of vaccine or placebo). J is TRBJ2-3 and V is TRBV6-5; no firm D call. The starting material was peripheral blood, obtained in a trial of Ad26.COV2.S vaccine versus placebo. The source of this sequence is a person aged 18 to 65 who received the Ad26.COV2.S COVID-19 vaccine or a placebo. The chain's CDR3 is CASSYRVTDTQYF. DNA of the CDR3: TGTGCCAGCAGTTACAGGGTCACAGATACGCAGTATTTT.